This entry is about one TCR beta chain. Its antigen is not identified. The V end lost 5 bases, the J end lost 4 bases, and 23 bases lay between the germline ends. CDR3 length: 17 amino acids. From germline, CDR1 is MNHNS and CDR2 SASEGT. TCRdb re-derived calls from the reads in MiXCR, one entry per CDR3 protein. The profile shows about 740,000 distinct CDR3 sequences, roughly 36% of them singletons. This record belongs to a study of T cell repertoires in cytomegalovirus infection. Notes on the study in general: The ex vivo response showed dominance by HLA-C-restricted CMV-specific TCR beta clonotypes.

Sequencing was carried out using PBMCs. This clonotype originated in a human donor in good health (CMV status not recorded). Some clones in this sample may be carry-over from other donors' samples. This chain uses TRBV6-1 with TRBJ1-2; a possible D gene is TRBD1 (6 bases). The CDR3 DNA follows: TGTGCCAGCAGTTCCAACGCAGAGGGGGTCGGGTCCTATGGCTACACCTTC. Translation gives CASSSNAEGVGSYGYTF.